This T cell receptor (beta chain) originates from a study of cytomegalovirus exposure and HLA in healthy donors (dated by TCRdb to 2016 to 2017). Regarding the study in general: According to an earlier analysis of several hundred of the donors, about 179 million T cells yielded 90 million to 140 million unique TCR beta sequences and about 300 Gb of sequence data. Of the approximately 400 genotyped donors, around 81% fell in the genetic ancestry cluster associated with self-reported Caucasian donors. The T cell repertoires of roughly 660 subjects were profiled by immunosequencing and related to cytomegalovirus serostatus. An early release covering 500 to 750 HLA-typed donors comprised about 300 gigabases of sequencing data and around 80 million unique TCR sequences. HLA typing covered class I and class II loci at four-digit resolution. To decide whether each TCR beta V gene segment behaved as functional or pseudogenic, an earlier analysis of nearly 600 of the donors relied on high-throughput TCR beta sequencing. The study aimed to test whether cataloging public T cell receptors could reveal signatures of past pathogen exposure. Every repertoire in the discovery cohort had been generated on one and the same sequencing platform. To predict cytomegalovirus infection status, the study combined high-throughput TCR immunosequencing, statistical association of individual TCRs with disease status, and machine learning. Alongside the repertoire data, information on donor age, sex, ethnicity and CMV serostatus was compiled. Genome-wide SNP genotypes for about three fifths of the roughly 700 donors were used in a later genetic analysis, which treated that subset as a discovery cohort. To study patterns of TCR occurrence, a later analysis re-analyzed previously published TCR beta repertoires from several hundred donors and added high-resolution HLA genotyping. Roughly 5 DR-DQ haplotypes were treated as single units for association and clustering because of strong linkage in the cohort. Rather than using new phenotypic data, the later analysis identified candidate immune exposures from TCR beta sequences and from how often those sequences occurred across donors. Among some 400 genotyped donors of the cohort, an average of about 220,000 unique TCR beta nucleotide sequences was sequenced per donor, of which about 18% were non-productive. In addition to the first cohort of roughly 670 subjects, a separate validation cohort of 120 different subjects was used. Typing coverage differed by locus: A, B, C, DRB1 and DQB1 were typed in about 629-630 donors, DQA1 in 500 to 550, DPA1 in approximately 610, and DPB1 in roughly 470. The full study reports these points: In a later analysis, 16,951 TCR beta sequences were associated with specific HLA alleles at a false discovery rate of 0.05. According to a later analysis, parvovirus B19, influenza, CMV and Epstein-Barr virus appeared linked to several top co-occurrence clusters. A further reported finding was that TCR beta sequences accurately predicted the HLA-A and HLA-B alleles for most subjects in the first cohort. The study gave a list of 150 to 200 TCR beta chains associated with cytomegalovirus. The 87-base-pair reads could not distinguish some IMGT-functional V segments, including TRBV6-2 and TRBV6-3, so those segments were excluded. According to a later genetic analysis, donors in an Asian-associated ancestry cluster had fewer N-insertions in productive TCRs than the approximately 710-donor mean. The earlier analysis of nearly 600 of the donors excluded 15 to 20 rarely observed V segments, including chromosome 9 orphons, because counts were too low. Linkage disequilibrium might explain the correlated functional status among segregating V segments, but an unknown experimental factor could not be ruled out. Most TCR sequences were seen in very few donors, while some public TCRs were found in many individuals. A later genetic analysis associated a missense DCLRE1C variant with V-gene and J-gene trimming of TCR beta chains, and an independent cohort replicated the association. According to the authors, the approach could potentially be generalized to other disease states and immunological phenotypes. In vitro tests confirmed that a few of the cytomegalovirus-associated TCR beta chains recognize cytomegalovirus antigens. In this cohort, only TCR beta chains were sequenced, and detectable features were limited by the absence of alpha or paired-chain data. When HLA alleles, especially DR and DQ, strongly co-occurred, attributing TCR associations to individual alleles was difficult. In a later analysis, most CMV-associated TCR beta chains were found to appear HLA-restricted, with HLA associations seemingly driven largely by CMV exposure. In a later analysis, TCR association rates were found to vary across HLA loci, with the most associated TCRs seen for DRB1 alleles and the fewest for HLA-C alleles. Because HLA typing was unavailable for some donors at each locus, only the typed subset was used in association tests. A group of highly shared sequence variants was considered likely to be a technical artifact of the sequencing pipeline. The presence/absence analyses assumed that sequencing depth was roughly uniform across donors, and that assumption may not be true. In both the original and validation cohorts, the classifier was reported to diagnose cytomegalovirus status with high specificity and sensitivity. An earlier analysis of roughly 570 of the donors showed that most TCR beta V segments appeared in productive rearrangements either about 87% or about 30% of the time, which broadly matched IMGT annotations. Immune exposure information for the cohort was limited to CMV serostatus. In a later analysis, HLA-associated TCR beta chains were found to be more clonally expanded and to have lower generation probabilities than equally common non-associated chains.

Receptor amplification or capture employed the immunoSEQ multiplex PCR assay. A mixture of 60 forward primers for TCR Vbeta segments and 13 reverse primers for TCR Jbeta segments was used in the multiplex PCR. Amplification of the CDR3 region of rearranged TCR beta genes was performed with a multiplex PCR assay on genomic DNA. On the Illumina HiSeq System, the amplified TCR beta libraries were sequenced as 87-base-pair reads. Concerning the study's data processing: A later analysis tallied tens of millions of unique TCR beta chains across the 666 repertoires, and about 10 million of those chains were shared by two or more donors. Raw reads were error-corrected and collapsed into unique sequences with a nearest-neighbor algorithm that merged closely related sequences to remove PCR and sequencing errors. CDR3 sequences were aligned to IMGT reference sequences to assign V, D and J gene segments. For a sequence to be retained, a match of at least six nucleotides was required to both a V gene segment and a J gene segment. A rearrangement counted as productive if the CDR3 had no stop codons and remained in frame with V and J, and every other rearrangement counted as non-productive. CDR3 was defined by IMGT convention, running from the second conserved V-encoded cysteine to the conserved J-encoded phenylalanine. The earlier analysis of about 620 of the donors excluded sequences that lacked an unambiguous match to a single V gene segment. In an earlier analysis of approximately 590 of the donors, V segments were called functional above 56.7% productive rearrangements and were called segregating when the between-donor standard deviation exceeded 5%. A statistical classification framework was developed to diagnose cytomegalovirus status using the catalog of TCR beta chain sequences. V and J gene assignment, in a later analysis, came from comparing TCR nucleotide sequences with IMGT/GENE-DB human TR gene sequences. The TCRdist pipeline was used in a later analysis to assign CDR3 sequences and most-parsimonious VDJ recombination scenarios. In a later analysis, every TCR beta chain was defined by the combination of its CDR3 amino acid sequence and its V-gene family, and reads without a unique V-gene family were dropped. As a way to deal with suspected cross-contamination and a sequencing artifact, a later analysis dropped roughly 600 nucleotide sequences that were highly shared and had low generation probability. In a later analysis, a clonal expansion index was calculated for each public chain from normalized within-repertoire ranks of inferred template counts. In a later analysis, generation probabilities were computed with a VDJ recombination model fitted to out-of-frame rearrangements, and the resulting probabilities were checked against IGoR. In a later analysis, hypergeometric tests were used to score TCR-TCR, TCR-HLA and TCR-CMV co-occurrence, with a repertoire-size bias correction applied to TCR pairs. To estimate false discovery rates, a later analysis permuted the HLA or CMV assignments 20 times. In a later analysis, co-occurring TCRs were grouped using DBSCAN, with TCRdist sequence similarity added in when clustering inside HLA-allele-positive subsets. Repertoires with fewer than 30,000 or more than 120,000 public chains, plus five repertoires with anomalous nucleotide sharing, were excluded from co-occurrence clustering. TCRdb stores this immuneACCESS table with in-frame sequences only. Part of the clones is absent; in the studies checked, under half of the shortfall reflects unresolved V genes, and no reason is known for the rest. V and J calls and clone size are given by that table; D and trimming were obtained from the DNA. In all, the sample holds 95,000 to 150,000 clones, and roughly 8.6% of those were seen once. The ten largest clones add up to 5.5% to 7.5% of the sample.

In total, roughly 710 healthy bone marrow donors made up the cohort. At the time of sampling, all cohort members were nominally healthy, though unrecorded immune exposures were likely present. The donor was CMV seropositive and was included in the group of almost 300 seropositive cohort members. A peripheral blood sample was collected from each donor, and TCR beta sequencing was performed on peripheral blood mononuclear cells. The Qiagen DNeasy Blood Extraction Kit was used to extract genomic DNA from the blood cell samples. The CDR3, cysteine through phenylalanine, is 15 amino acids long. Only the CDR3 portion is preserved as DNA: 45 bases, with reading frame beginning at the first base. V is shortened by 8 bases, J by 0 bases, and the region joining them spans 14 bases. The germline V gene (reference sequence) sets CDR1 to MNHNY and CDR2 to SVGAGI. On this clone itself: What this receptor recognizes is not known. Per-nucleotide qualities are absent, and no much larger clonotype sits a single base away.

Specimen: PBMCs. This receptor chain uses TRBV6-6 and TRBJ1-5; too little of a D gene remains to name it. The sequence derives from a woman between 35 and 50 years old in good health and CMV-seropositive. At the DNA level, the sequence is TGTGCCAGCGAGAGAAAGAGCGATAGCAATCAGCCCCAGCATTTT. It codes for CASERKSDSNQPQHF.